This T cell receptor (beta chain) originates from a study of siplizumab effects on memory and regulatory T cells. Study-wide results and limits: Researchers did not confirm the suppressive function of proliferating Tregs from siplizumab cultures.

TCRdb's copy holds only in-frame clones and misses some; the assay was immunoSEQ multiplex PCR. The sample yields about 100,000 clones, just under 95% seen once. For this clone: The antigen remains unidentified.

The CDR3 extends over 19 amino acids. Germline V lookup: CDR1 MDHEN, CDR2 SYDVKM. Trimming took 2 bases from V and 0 from J, leaving 20 bases between them. The chain employs TRBV28 and TRBJ1-5; D not certain. This TCR was recovered from a human donor in good health. Sequencing input: non-Treg CD4+ T cells sorted from blood. The CDR3 region is CASSLLPFSSTYSNQPQHF. CDR3 coding DNA: TGTGCCAGCAGTTTACTCCCCTTTTCCTCTACATATAGCAATCAGCCCCAGCATTTT.